The source of this T cell receptor beta chain is a study of blood T cell dynamics during melanoma immunotherapy. V gave up 0 bases and J gave up 6 bases, with 9 bases separating them. The CDR3 is 14 amino acids. CDR1 and CDR2 (germline): SGHKS, YYEKEE (reference sequence). Method: immunoSEQ multiplex PCR; TCRdb's copy keeps in-frame clones and lacks some. This table holds approximately 15,000 clones, under 90% found once. The time point denotes: pre-treatment baseline. Sampling occurred pretreatment (T0) and at week 3 (W3), after cycle one of checkpoint blockade. Sequences were derived from blood, sampled from a patient treated with checkpoint blockade. J is TRBJ2-2 and V is TRBV5-5; no firm D call. The receptor's source is a human donor with melanoma. CDR3 sequence (DNA): TGTGCCAGCAGCTTGGACACCATGCCCGGGGAGCTGTTTTTT. Protein: CASSLDTMPGELFF.